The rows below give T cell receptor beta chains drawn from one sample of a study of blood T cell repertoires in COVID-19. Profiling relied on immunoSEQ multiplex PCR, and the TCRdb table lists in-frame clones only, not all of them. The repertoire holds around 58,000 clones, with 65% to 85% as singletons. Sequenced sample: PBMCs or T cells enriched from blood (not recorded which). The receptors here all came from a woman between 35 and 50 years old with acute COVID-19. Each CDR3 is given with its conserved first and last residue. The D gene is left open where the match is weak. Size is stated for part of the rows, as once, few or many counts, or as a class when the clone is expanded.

cdr3_aa: CASSPFYPGQGNSPLHF
cdr3_nt: TGTGCCAGCTCACCTTTTTATCCGGGACAGGGAAATTCACCCCTCCACTTT
j_call: TRBJ1-6
cdr3_length: 17
d_call: TRBD1
v_call: TRBV18
clone_size: .

cdr3_aa: CASSQIQGARGYGYTF
cdr3_nt: TGTGCCAGCAGCCAAATACAGGGGGCACGGGGCTATGGCTACACCTTC
j_call: TRBJ1-2
cdr3_length: 16
d_call: TRBD1
v_call: TRBV27
clone_size: .

cdr3_aa: CASSPTVVLGTGVSNQPQHF
cdr3_nt: TGTGCCAGCAGTCCCACAGTCGTACTAGGGACAGGGGTAAGCAATCAGCCCCAGCATTTT
j_call: TRBJ1-5
cdr3_length: 20
d_call: TRBD1
v_call: TRBV28
clone_size: few

cdr3_aa: CASSIDLSGGAFSINEQFF
cdr3_nt: TGTGCCAGTAGTATAGATCTTAGCGGGGGGGCCTTTTCTATCAATGAGCAGTTCTTC
j_call: TRBJ2-1
cdr3_length: 19
d_call: TRBD2
v_call: TRBV19
clone_size: .

cdr3_aa: CASSLGRVDSYEQYF
cdr3_nt: TGTGCCAGCAGCTTGGGCAGGGTGGACTCCTACGAGCAGTACTTC
j_call: TRBJ2-7
cdr3_length: 15
d_call: .
v_call: TRBV11-3
clone_size: .

cdr3_aa: CASSQDRSIWELFF
cdr3_nt: TGTGCCAGCAGCCAAGACAGGTCGATCTGGGAGCTGTTTTTT
j_call: TRBJ2-2
cdr3_length: 14
d_call: .
v_call: TRBV3-1/TRBV3-2
clone_size: .

cdr3_aa: CSASSRLNTEAFF
cdr3_nt: TGCAGTGCTAGTAGCAGGCTGAACACTGAAGCTTTCTTT
j_call: TRBJ1-1
cdr3_length: 13
d_call: .
v_call: TRBV20-1
clone_size: .

cdr3_aa: CASSLTGNTNTGNTIYF
cdr3_nt: TGTGCCAGCTCCCTTACAGGGAACACTAATACTGGAAACACCATATATTTT
j_call: TRBJ1-3
cdr3_length: 17
d_call: .
v_call: TRBV18
clone_size: .

cdr3_aa: CASSLGSQKRPQPQHF
cdr3_nt: TGTGCCAGCAGCTTAGGCAGTCAGAAGCGGCCTCAGCCCCAGCATTTT
j_call: TRBJ1-5
cdr3_length: 16
d_call: .
v_call: TRBV7-9
clone_size: .

cdr3_aa: CASSPGQGAWGYTF
cdr3_nt: TGCGCCAGCAGTCCGGGACAGGGGGCATGGGGCTACACCTTC
j_call: TRBJ1-2
cdr3_length: 14
d_call: TRBD1
v_call: TRBV5-1
clone_size: .

cdr3_aa: CASSSSGNQPQHF
cdr3_nt: TGTGCCAGCAGTTCTAGCGGGAACCAGCCCCAGCATTTT
j_call: TRBJ1-5
cdr3_length: 13
d_call: .
v_call: TRBV28
clone_size: .

cdr3_aa: CASSPTRGNVETQYF
cdr3_nt: TGTGCCAGCAGCCCGACTCGGGGGAACGTGGAGACCCAGTACTTC
j_call: TRBJ2-5
cdr3_length: 15
d_call: .
v_call: TRBV4-2
clone_size: .

cdr3_aa: CASSYLLGLAGYEQYF
cdr3_nt: TGTGCCAGCAGTTACCTACTGGGACTAGCCGGCTACGAGCAGTACTTC
j_call: TRBJ2-7
cdr3_length: 16
d_call: TRBD2
v_call: TRBV6-2/TRBV6-3
clone_size: .

cdr3_aa: CASSTRDRGGETQYF
cdr3_nt: TGTGCCAGCAGCACCCGGGACAGGGGGGGAGAGACCCAGTACTTC
j_call: TRBJ2-5
cdr3_length: 15
d_call: TRBD1
v_call: TRBV7-8
clone_size: .

cdr3_aa: CASGPRQTGEETQYF
cdr3_nt: TGTGCCAGCGGTCCAAGGCAAACAGGGGAAGAGACCCAGTACTTC
j_call: TRBJ2-5
cdr3_length: 15
d_call: TRBD1
v_call: TRBV3-1/TRBV3-2
clone_size: .

cdr3_aa: CASSLGQGARTDTQYF
cdr3_nt: TGTGCCAGCAGCTTGGGCCAGGGGGCCAGGACAGATACGCAGTATTTT
j_call: TRBJ2-3
cdr3_length: 16
d_call: TRBD1
v_call: TRBV5-8
clone_size: once

cdr3_aa: CASSLVVRGTGELFF
cdr3_nt: TGTGCCAGCAGTTTAGTGGTTCGAGGCACCGGGGAGCTGTTTTTT
j_call: TRBJ2-2
cdr3_length: 15
d_call: .
v_call: TRBV27
clone_size: .

cdr3_aa: CASKVWEVQGYTF
cdr3_nt: TGTGCCAGCAAGGTGTGGGAGGTGCAAGGCTACACCTTC
j_call: TRBJ1-2
cdr3_length: 13
d_call: .
v_call: TRBV5-4
clone_size: .

cdr3_aa: CASSLLAGGGGETQYF
cdr3_nt: TGTGCCAGCAGCCTACTAGCGGGGGGAGGTGGGGAGACCCAGTACTTC
j_call: TRBJ2-5
cdr3_length: 16
d_call: TRBD2
v_call: TRBV9
clone_size: .

cdr3_aa: CATRAKTTGGRNEQFF
cdr3_nt: TGTGCCACCAGAGCAAAAACGACAGGGGGCAGGAATGAGCAGTTCTTC
j_call: TRBJ2-1
cdr3_length: 16
d_call: TRBD1
v_call: TRBV28
clone_size: .

cdr3_aa: CASSSPGQGARGYTF
cdr3_nt: TGCGCCAGCAGCTCCCCGGGACAGGGGGCGCGGGGCTACACCTTC
j_call: TRBJ1-2
cdr3_length: 15
d_call: TRBD1
v_call: TRBV5-1
clone_size: once

cdr3_aa: CSVRRYTGELFF
cdr3_nt: TGCAGCGTAAGGCGGTACACCGGGGAGCTGTTTTTT
j_call: TRBJ2-2
cdr3_length: 12
d_call: .
v_call: TRBV29-1
clone_size: .

cdr3_aa: CASSPGTGLTIYF
cdr3_nt: TGTGCCAGCAGCCCAGGGACAGGGCTCACCATATATTTT
j_call: TRBJ1-3
cdr3_length: 13
d_call: TRBD1
v_call: TRBV5-5
clone_size: .

cdr3_aa: CASLVGNTIYF
cdr3_nt: TGTGCCAGCCTCGTGGGAAACACCATATATTTT
j_call: TRBJ1-3
cdr3_length: 11
d_call: .
v_call: TRBV6-5
clone_size: .

cdr3_aa: CASSMGTGEETQYF
cdr3_nt: TGCGCCAGCAGCATGGGGACAGGGGAAGAGACCCAGTACTTC
j_call: TRBJ2-5
cdr3_length: 14
d_call: TRBD1
v_call: TRBV5-1
clone_size: .

cdr3_aa: CASSLLGSGQMNTEAFF
cdr3_nt: TGTGCCAGCAGTTTACTCGGTTCAGGGCAAATGAACACTGAAGCTTTCTTT
j_call: TRBJ1-1
cdr3_length: 17
d_call: .
v_call: TRBV28
clone_size: few

cdr3_aa: CASSLGRRGIDYGYTF
cdr3_nt: TGTGCCAGCAGTCTCGGACGGAGGGGTATTGACTATGGCTACACCTTC
j_call: TRBJ1-2
cdr3_length: 16
d_call: .
v_call: TRBV2
clone_size: .

cdr3_aa: CASSYSRPGGDIQYF
cdr3_nt: TGTGCCAGCAGTTACTCCCGGCCAGGGGGTGACATTCAGTACTTC
j_call: TRBJ2-4
cdr3_length: 15
d_call: TRBD1
v_call: TRBV6-5
clone_size: .

cdr3_aa: CASAHGGGETQYF
cdr3_nt: TGCGCCAGCGCCCATGGGGGGGGAGAGACCCAGTACTTC
j_call: TRBJ2-5
cdr3_length: 13
d_call: TRBD2
v_call: TRBV10-2
clone_size: .

cdr3_aa: CASRRNRGEANTEAFF
cdr3_nt: TGTGCCAGCCGCCGAAACAGGGGAGAGGCGAACACTGAAGCTTTCTTT
j_call: TRBJ1-1
cdr3_length: 16
d_call: TRBD1
v_call: TRBV27
clone_size: .

cdr3_aa: CASSGDFNTEAFF
cdr3_nt: TGTGCCAGCAGTGGGGACTTTAACACTGAAGCTTTCTTT
j_call: TRBJ1-1
cdr3_length: 13
d_call: .
v_call: TRBV2
clone_size: .

cdr3_aa: CASSPSGTGVQPQHF
cdr3_nt: TGTGCCAGCAGCCCGTCCGGGACAGGGGTTCAGCCCCAGCATTTT
j_call: TRBJ1-5
cdr3_length: 15
d_call: TRBD1
v_call: TRBV3-1/TRBV3-2
clone_size: .

cdr3_aa: CSAQDQETQYF
cdr3_nt: TGCAGTGCTCAGGACCAAGAGACCCAGTACTTC
j_call: TRBJ2-5
cdr3_length: 11
d_call: .
v_call: TRBV20-1
clone_size: .

cdr3_aa: CASSSIVPGQGLGETQYF
cdr3_nt: TGTGCCAGCAGCTCAATCGTCCCGGGACAGGGGTTGGGGGAGACCCAGTACTTC
j_call: TRBJ2-5
cdr3_length: 18
d_call: TRBD1
v_call: TRBV7-9
clone_size: .

cdr3_aa: CASSPHWGQGDTEAFF
cdr3_nt: TGCGCCAGCAGCCCGCACTGGGGACAGGGGGACACTGAAGCTTTCTTT
j_call: TRBJ1-1
cdr3_length: 16
d_call: TRBD1
v_call: TRBV4-1
clone_size: .

cdr3_aa: CASTRTGNYGYTF
cdr3_nt: TGCGCCAGCACCCGGACAGGGAACTATGGCTACACCTTC
j_call: TRBJ1-2
cdr3_length: 13
d_call: TRBD1
v_call: TRBV5-1
clone_size: .

cdr3_aa: CSVDRGTNTGELFF
cdr3_nt: TGCAGCGTTGACAGGGGGACGAACACCGGGGAGCTGTTTTTT
j_call: TRBJ2-2
cdr3_length: 14
d_call: TRBD1
v_call: TRBV29-1
clone_size: .

cdr3_aa: CASSPTPGHRTGELFF
cdr3_nt: TGTGCCAGCTCACCAACCCCGGGACACCGCACCGGGGAGCTGTTTTTT
j_call: TRBJ2-2
cdr3_length: 16
d_call: .
v_call: TRBV18
clone_size: few

cdr3_aa: CASSGQSTEAFF
cdr3_nt: TGTGCCAGCAGCGGCCAAAGCACTGAAGCTTTCTTT
j_call: TRBJ1-1
cdr3_length: 12
d_call: .
v_call: TRBV7-9
clone_size: .

cdr3_aa: CASSFLPSSYRYNEQFF
cdr3_nt: TGTGCCAGCAGCTTTCTCCCCTCGTCGTACCGGTACAATGAGCAGTTCTTC
j_call: TRBJ2-1
cdr3_length: 17
d_call: .
v_call: TRBV13
clone_size: .

cdr3_aa: CASSLFSLAGESGELFF
cdr3_nt: TGTGCCAGCAGCTTATTCTCGCTAGCGGGAGAATCCGGGGAGCTGTTTTTT
j_call: TRBJ2-2
cdr3_length: 17
d_call: TRBD2
v_call: TRBV7-3
clone_size: .

cdr3_aa: CASSLGGAPSPLHF
cdr3_nt: TGTGCCAGCAGCTTAGGCGGGGCTCCGTCTCCCCTCCACTTT
j_call: TRBJ1-6
cdr3_length: 14
d_call: .
v_call: TRBV7-9
clone_size: .

cdr3_aa: CASSISSANTGELFF
cdr3_nt: TGTGCCAGTAGTATCTCCAGCGCAAACACCGGGGAGCTGTTTTTT
j_call: TRBJ2-2
cdr3_length: 15
d_call: .
v_call: TRBV19
clone_size: .

cdr3_aa: CASSINLRTEAFF
cdr3_nt: TGTGCCAGTAGTATTAATCTCCGCACTGAAGCTTTCTTT
j_call: TRBJ1-1
cdr3_length: 13
d_call: .
v_call: TRBV19
clone_size: .

cdr3_aa: CASSLGGQGIGELFF
cdr3_nt: TGCGCCAGCAGCTTGGGAGGACAGGGCATCGGGGAGCTGTTTTTT
j_call: TRBJ2-2
cdr3_length: 15
d_call: TRBD1
v_call: TRBV5-1
clone_size: .

cdr3_aa: CASSTLAGVHRETQYF
cdr3_nt: TGTGCCAGTAGTACCCTAGCGGGAGTGCACAGGGAGACCCAGTACTTC
j_call: TRBJ2-5
cdr3_length: 16
d_call: TRBD2
v_call: TRBV19
clone_size: few

cdr3_aa: CASSGAISHGYTF
cdr3_nt: TGCGCCAGCAGTGGAGCGATCTCCCATGGCTACACCTTC
j_call: TRBJ1-2
cdr3_length: 13
d_call: .
v_call: TRBV10-1
clone_size: .